These T cell receptor beta chains were read from a single sample in a study of siplizumab effects on memory and regulatory T cells. The repertoire was sequenced with immunoSEQ multiplex PCR; TCRdb's copy has only in-frame clones and lacks some. In the table there are about 50,000 clones, approximately 84% of which are singletons. Material: naive CD8+ T cells sorted from blood. These receptors all stem from a human donor in good health. Each CDR3 is given without its conserved first and last residue.

V	J	CDR3
TRBV7-2	TRBJ2-7	ASSSPGSYEQY
TRBV27	TRBJ2-7	ASSIRGLYEQY
TRBV21-1	TRBJ2-5	ASSKYGTGGSETQY
TRBV7-9	TRBJ2-3	ASSGGPTDTQY
TRBV4-1	TRBJ2-1	ASSQDGANNEQF
TRBV11-2	TRBJ1-3	ASREREANTIY
TRBV19	TRBJ2-3	ALKLAGGTDTQY
TRBV6-4	TRBJ2-7	ASSGRRQPVNEQY
TRBV6-5	TRBJ1-2	ASSYSRTFYGYT
TRBV5-1	TRBJ2-3	ASSLLGGRTTSTDTQY
TRBV9	TRBJ2-2	ASSATSGDLTGELF
TRBV7-9	TRBJ1-1	ASSLAEAF
TRBV9	TRBJ2-1	ASSVGQRVYNEQF
TRBV9	TRBJ2-2	ASSVPSGSGTGELF
TRBV9	TRBJ1-6	ASSVGDSPLH
TRBV11-2	TRBJ1-2	ASSLGGVNYGYT
TRBV27	TRBJ1-1	ASSLGFDSPQAF